Here is one T cell receptor (beta chain) with its context. Distinct nucleotide sequences in the sample also encode this CDR3. This entry is derived from a study of blood T cell repertoires in COVID-19. The data were produced by immunoSEQ multiplex PCR, yet TCRdb's version contains in-frame clones alone and is incomplete. The sample yields 70,000 to 95,000 clones, about 95% seen once. The sequence was collected from a human donor with active COVID-19. The donor label of this sample is uncertain. Sequencing used peripheral blood.

CDR3 protein: CASSSGNTGELFF. The CDR3 DNA follows: TGTGCCAGCAGTTCAGGAAACACCGGGGAGCTGTTTTTT. The chain recombines TRBV28 with TRBJ2-2; D is ambiguous. V lost 4 bases, J lost 2 bases, and 5 bases lay in between. CDR1 is MDHEN and CDR2 is SYDVKM in the germline V gene. This CDR3 has 13 residues.